This TCR beta chain was recovered during a study of blood T cell repertoires in COVID-19. Study information: Both acute and convalescent COVID-19 samples were obtained from the United States, Italy and Spain. Nucleic acid was either cDNA or gDNA, and it came from T cells, B-cell-depleted T cells, or PBMCs.

Original data processing: Counts of nucleated cells, estimated from reference gene primer amplification, were obtained. Only in-frame clones appear in the TCRdb table, and some are missing; sequencing was by immunoSEQ multiplex PCR. V, J and clone size reflect that table, while D and trimming were determined from the DNA. Altogether more than 150,000 clones are present, around 83% being singletons, with the ten largest covering around 6.1%. The germline V gene has CDR1 SQVTM and CDR2 ANQGSEA. Unmatched junction bases numbered 10, after V lost 5 bases and J lost 7 bases. The CDR3 runs to 14 residues. The chain joins TRBV29-1 to TRBJ2-7, with TRBD1 matching over 11 bases. Specimen: peripheral blood. The sequence came from a woman in her thirties or forties with acute or convalescent COVID-19. CDR3 sequence reads: CSVMGQGVVGEQYF. Here the CDR3 DNA reads TGCAGCGTTATGGGACAGGGGGTCGTTGGGGAGCAGTACTTC.